This T cell receptor (gamma chain) was sequenced in a study of gammadelta T cells in human blood. The study, taken as a whole, reports: Right after birth, innate γδ T cells reportedly expanded polyclonally after microbial exposure.

Trimming removed 8 bases from V and 0 bases from J; junction bases left unmatched: 10. This CDR3 has 16 amino acids. TCRdb reprocessed the RT-PCR reads using CATT. The sample has 280 or so gamma-chain clones; approximately 2% are singletons. By share, this clone counts as large. The target antigen is unknown. The chain couples TRGV10 to TRGJP1. TRGV10 is placed among ORFs of uncertain function. The source is a human donor. Material for sequencing was Vgamma9Vdelta2 gamma-delta T cells from infant blood. The CDR3 DNA follows: TGTGCTGCGTGGGATTCCCGTGATACCACTGGTTGGTTCAAGATATTT. Translation: CAAWDSRDTTGWFKIF.